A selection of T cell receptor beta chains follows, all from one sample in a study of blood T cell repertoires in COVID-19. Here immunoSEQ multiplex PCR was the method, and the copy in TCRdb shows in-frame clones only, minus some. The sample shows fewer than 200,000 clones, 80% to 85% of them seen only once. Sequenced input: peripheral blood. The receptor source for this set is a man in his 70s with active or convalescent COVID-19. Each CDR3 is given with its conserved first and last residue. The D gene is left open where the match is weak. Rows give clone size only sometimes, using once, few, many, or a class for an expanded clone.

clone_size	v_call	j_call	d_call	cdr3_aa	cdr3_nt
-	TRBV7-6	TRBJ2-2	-	CASSLVSHNTGELFF	TGTGCCAGCAGCTTAGTTAGCCACAACACCGGGGAGCTGTTTTTT
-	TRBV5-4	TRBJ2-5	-	CASSRNGRETQYF	TGTGCCAGCAGCCGGAATGGGCGAGAGACCCAGTACTTC
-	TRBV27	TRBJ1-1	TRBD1	CASSFFKDRQNTEAFF	TGTGCCAGCAGTTTCTTTAAGGACAGGCAGAACACTGAAGCTTTCTTT
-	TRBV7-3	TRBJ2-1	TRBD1	CASSLVPGQGYNEQFF	TGTGCCAGCAGCTTAGTTCCCGGACAGGGGTACAATGAGCAGTTCTTC
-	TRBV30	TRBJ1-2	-	CAWSVSSGTSGYTF	TGTGCCTGGAGTGTTTCAAGTGGGACTAGCGGCTACACCTTC
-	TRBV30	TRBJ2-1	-	CAWRASSPYTDEQFF	TGTGCCTGGAGGGCTAGCAGCCCCTACACCGATGAGCAGTTCTTC
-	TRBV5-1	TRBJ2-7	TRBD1	CASQTGNHEQYF	TGCGCCAGCCAGACAGGGAACCACGAGCAGTACTTC
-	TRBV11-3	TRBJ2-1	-	CASSLAPGGFNEQFF	TGTGCCAGCAGCTTAGCCCCTGGAGGGTTCAATGAGCAGTTCTTC
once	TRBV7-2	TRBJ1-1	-	CASSLGGVSNTEAFF	TGTGCCAGCAGCTTAGGGGGGGTTTCGAACACTGAAGCTTTCTTT
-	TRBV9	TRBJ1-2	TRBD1	CASSARQGTNYGYTF	TGTGCCAGCAGCGCTCGACAGGGGACGAACTATGGCTACACCTTC
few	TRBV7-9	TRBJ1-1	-	CASSFQGTEAFF	TGTGCCAGCAGCTTCCAGGGGACTGAAGCTTTCTTT
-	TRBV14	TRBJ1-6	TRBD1	CASSPYRQGGLGSPLHF	TGTGCCAGCAGCCCCTATCGACAGGGGGGCTTAGGGTCACCCCTCCACTTT
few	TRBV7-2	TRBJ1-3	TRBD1	CASSLWRTGESGNTIYF	TGTGCCAGCAGCTTATGGCGGACAGGGGAATCTGGAAACACCATATATTTT